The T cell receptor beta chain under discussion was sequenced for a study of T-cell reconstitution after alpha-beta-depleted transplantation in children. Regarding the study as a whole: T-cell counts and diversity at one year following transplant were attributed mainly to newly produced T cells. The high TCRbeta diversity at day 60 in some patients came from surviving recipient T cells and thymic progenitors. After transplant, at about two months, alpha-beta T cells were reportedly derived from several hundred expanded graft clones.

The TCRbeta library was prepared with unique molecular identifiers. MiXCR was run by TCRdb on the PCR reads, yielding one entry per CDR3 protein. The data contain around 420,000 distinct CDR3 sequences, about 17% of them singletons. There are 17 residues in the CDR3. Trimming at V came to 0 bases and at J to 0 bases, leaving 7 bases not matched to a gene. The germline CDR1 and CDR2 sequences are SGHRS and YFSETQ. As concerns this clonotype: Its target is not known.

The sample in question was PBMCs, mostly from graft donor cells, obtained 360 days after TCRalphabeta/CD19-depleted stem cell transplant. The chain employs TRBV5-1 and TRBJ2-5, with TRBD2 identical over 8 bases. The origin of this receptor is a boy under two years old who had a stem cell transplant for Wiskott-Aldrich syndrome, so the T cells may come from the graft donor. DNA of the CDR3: TGCGCCAGCAGCTTGGTCGCTAGCGGGTCTTACCAAGAGACCCAGTACTTC. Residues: CASSLVASGSYQETQYF.